Listed below are T cell receptor beta chains from one sample, sequenced in a study of graft-versus-host responses after intestinal transplantation. Sequenced by immunoSEQ multiplex PCR; TCRdb stores in-frame clones only, minus some. The profile shows roughly 97,000 clones, roughly nine tenths of them singletons. Their cognate antigens are unknown. The sequenced sample was unstimulated CD4+ T cells sorted from spleen or lymph node cells, obtained before transplant. The source of these receptors is a human donor who was the organ donor for an intestinal transplant. The CDR3 runs from the conserved cysteine through the conserved F or W.

TRBV7-2,15,TRBJ1-3,CASSLEPGSGNTIYF
TRBV7-2,13,TRBJ2-3,CASSPLAADTQYF
TRBV9,17,TRBJ1-2,CASSQAGDSLFNYGYTF
TRBV27,13,TRBJ1-1,CASSGDRNTEAFF
TRBV29-1,11,TRBJ2-7,CSVGSRDKQYF
TRBV7-9,16,TRBJ1-1,CASSLDSGQGRTEAFF
TRBV5-1,14,TRBJ1-1,CASSTGQGRTEAFF
TRBV30,13,TRBJ1-1,CAWSTGIGTEAFF
TRBV4-3,14,TRBJ2-7,CASSQDRARGEQYF
TRBV9,13,TRBJ2-7,CASSVDLASEQYF
TRBV10-3,16,TRBJ2-7,CAISGPSDRGKYEQYF
TRBV5-4,15,TRBJ2-6,CASSSAGLGANVLTF
TRBV4-2,13,TRBJ2-7,CASSHTGADEQYF
TRBV5-6,16,TRBJ1-5,CASSSLGQGRNQPQHF
TRBV5-6,15,TRBJ2-5,CASSNTGGVGETQYF
TRBV18,16,TRBJ2-1,CASSLGGGFSYNEQFF
TRBV19,12,TRBJ1-1,CASKGGGGEAFF
TRBV5-1,16,TRBJ1-1,CASSLAPDSFVTEAFF
TRBV5-8,16,TRBJ1-3,CASSLARGVSGNTIYF
TRBV4-2,15,TRBJ2-7,CASSQAGGTPYEQYF
TRBV7-2,14,TRBJ1-2,CASSLGQGGYGYTF
TRBV9,14,TRBJ2-7,CASSVGDREYEQYF
TRBV11-2,16,TRBJ2-2,CASSRGAGGGTGELFF
TRBV15,15,TRBJ1-2,CATSRSGGANYGYTF
TRBV4-2,16,TRBJ2-3,CASSQVGGRDTDTQYF
TRBV7-2,15,TRBJ1-3,CASSLGPSSGNTIYF
TRBV29-1,16,TRBJ2-6,CSVVGQPRAGANVLTF
TRBV4-3,14,TRBJ2-5,CASSRRGAGETQYF
TRBV11-2,14,TRBJ2-5,CASSLVDGNSAQYF
TRBV6-1,15,TRBJ1-5,CASSLDRGGYQPQHF
TRBV5-1,19,TRBJ2-7,CASSSDRGQGRGSSYEQYF
TRBV9,16,TRBJ2-7,CASSASTASPSYEQYF
TRBV4-2,20,TRBJ2-5,CASSQLAGTSGGAGRETQYF
TRBV2,16,TRBJ1-5,CASREVGQGVTQPQHF
TRBV6-5,11,TRBJ1-2,CASSQGYGYTF
TRBV18,17,TRBJ1-1,CASSLGQGGTSGTEAFF
TRBV4-1,16,TRBJ1-2,CASSLVGQGADYGYTF
TRBV29-1,15,TRBJ2-1,CSVRGTGKIYNEQFF
TRBV2,13,TRBJ1-1,CAHRVYMNTEAFF
TRBV7-7,14,TRBJ2-2,CASSPNTLTGELFF
TRBV11-3,14,TRBJ2-1,CASSVNPLTNEQFF